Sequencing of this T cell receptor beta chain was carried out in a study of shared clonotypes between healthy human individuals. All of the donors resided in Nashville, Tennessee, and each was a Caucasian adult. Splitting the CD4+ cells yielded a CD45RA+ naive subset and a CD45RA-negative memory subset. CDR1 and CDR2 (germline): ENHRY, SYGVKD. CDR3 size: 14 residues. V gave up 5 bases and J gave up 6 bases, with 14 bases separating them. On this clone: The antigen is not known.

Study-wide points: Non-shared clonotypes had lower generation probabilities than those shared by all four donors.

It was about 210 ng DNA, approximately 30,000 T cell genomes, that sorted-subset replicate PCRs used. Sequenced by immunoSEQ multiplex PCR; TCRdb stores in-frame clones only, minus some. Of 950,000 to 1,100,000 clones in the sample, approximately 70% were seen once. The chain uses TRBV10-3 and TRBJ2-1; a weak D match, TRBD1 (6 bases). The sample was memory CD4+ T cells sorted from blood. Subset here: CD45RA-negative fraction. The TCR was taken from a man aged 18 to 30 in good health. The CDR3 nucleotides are TGTGCCATCAGTAACCGGGACACCCTCAATGAGCAGTTCTTC. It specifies CAISNRDTLNEQFF.